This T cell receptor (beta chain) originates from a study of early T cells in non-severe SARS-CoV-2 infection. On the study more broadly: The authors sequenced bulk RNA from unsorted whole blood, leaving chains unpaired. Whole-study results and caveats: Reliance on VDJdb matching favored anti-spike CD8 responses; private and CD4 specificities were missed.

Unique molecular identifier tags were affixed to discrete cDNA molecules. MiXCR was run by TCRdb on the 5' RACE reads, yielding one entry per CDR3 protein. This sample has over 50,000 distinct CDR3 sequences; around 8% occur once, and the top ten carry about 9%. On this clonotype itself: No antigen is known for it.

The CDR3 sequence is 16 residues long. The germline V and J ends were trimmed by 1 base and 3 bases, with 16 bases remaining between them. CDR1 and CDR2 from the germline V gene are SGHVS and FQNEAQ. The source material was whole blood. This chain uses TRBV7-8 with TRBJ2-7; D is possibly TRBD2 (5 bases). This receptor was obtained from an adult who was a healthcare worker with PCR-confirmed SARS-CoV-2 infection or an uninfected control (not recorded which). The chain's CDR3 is CASSLVGVAHDYEQYF. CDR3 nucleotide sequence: TGTGCCAGCAGCTTAGTTGGGGTAGCGCATGACTACGAGCAGTACTTC. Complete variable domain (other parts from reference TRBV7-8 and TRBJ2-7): GAGVSQSPRYKVAKRGQDVALRCDPISGHVSLFWYQQALGQGPEFLTYFQNEAQLDKSGLPSDRFFAERPEGSVSTLKIQRTQQEDSAVYLCASSLVGVAHDYEQYFGPGTRLTVT.